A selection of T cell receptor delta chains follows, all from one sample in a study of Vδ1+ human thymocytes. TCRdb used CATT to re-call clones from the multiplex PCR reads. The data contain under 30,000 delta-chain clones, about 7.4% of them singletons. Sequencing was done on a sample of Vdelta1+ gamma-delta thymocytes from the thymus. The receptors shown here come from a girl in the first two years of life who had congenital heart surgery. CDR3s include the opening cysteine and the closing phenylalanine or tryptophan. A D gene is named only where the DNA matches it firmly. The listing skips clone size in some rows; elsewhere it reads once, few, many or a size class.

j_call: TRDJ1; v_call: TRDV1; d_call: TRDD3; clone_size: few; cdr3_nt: TGTGCTCTTGGGGAACTTATTTCAAGCTGGGGGATACCCGACACCGATAAACTCATCTTT; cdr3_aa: CALGELISSWGIPDTDKLIF
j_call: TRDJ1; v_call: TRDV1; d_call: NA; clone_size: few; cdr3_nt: TGTGCTCTTGGGAAGCTGATACACACCGATAAACTCATCTTT; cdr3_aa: CALGKLIHTDKLIF
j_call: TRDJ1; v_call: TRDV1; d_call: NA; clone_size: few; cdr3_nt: TGTGCTCTTGGGGACTCCTCGGTCCCGGTTTACACCGATAAACTCATCTTT; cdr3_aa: CALGDSSVPVYTDKLIF
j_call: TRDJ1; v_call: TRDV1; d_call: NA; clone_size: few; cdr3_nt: TGTGCTCTAATGGGACTGGGAGGGAACACCGATAAACTCATCTTC; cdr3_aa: CALMGLGGNTDKLIF
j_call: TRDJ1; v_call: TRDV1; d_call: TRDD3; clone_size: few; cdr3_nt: TGTGCTCTTGGGGAACCCCATACTGGGGGATACTACCTTTACTACACCGATAAACTCATCTTT; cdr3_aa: CALGEPHTGGYYLYYTDKLIF
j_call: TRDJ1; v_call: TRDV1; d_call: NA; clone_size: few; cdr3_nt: TGTGCTCTTGGGGAACTGACGGGCTTGGGGGCCTCGTACACCGATAAACTCATCTTT; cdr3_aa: CALGELTGLGASYTDKLIF
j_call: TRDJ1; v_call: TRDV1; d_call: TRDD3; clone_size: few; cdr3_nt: TGTGCTCTTGGGACCAGTACTGGGGGATACTTAAAACTCATCTTT; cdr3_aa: CALGTSTGGYLKLIF
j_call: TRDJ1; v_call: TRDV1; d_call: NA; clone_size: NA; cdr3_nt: TGTGCTCTTGGGGAACCCCCACCGAACACCGATAAACTCATCTTT; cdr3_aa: CALGEPPPNTDKLIF
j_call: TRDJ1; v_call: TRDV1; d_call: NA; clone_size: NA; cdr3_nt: TGTGCTCTTGGGGAACCGCTCCGATTCCTTAAGTACACCGATAAACTCATCTTT; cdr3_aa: CALGEPLRFLKYTDKLIF
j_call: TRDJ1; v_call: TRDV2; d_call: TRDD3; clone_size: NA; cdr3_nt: TGTGCCTGTGACACCGAATGGGCTGGGGGATATATACGCGTATTCGATAACCTCATCTTT; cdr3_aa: CACDTEWAGGYIRVFDNLIF
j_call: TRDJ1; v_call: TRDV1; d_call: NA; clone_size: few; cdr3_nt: TGTGCTCTGCGGTCTTCCTTGAGCGGTTGGTTACTGGGAACCCTCACCGATAAACTCATCTTT; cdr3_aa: CALRSSLSGWLLGTLTDKLIF
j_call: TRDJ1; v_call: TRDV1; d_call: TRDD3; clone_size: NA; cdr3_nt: TGTGCTCTTGGGGAACTCGGTGGGTGTACTGGGGGATACCCCATTCTCGATAAACTCATCTTT; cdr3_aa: CALGELGGCTGGYPILDKLIF
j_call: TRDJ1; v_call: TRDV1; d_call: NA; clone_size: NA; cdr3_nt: TGTGCTCTCCACCGACCCATTGGGCTATACACCGATAAACTCATCTTT; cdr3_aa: CALHRPIGLYTDKLIF
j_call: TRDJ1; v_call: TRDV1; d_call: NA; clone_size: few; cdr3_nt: TGTGCTCTTGGGGATGGAGACCTCGACACCGATAAACTCATCTTT; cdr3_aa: CALGDGDLDTDKLIF
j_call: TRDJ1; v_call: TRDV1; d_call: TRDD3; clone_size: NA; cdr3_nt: TGTGCTCTTGGGGAACTAATTCCCGGACTACTGGGGGATAGAACCGATAAACTCATCTTT; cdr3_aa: CALGELIPGLLGDRTDKLIF
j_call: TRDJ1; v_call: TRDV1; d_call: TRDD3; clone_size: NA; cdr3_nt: TGTGCTCTTGGGGAATATAGGGGATACGCTAAGTTGGGCACCGATAAACTCATCTTT; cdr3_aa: CALGEYRGYAKLGTDKLIF
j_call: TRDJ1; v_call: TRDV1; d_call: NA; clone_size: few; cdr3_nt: TGTGCTCTTGGGATACCGAGATTCCTACCGGGGGATCCGACGAGTGAACTCATCTTT; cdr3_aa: CALGIPRFLPGDPTSELIF
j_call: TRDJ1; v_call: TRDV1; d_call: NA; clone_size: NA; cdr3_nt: TGTGCTCTTGGGGATCCCCAGGAGTCTCCTGGCAGGAGGGCAACCTACACCGATAAACTCATCTTT; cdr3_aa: CALGDPQESPGRRATYTDKLIF
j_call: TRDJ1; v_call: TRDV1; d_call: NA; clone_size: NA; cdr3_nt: TGTGCCCTTGGGGAACGGGATTCTCGGACCGATAAACTCATCTTT; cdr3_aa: CALGERDSRTDKLIF
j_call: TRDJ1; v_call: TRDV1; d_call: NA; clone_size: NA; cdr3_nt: TGTGCTCTTGGGGAAGGTTCCCCTTCTTGGGGGGACTACACCGATAAACTCATCTTT; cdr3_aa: CALGEGSPSWGDYTDKLIF
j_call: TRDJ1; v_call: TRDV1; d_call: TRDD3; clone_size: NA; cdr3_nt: TGTGCTCTTGGGAAGGCTCCTACAGGGTACTGGGGGACCTCCACCGATAAACTCATCTTT; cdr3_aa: CALGKAPTGYWGTSTDKLIF
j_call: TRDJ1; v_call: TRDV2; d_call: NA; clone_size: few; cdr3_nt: TGTGCCTGTGACACCGAAGGGGGTCGGTGCCGTCCCAAACTCATCTTT; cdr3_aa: CACDTEGGRCRPKLIF
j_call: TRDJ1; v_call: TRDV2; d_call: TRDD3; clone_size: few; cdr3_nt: TGTGCCTGTGACATCGATCGCCGTTCTTCCTACAAGCTGCCACTGGGGGATACGCTCAAGGATCTCATCTTT; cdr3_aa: CACDIDRRSSYKLPLGDTLKDLIF
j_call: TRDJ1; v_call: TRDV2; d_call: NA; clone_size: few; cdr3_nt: TGTGCCTGTGGTAAGCTTCCCTCCCTCACCGATAAACTCATCTTT; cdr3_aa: CACGKLPSLTDKLIF
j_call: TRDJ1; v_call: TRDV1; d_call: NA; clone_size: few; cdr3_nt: TGTGCTCTTGGGGAACTGGATCCTGGGGCCATTGTTAAACTCATCTTT; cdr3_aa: CALGELDPGAIVKLIF
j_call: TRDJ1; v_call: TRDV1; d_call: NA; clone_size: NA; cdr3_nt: TGTGCTCTTGGGGAACAAACTCGACGGTACACCGATAAACTCATCTTT; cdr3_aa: CALGEQTRRYTDKLIF
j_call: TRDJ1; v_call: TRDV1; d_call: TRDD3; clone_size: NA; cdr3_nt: TGTGCTCTTGGGGAAGACTCCCCGGCGCATCCTGGGGGATACACAACGGGTGGGCTCATCTTT; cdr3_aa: CALGEDSPAHPGGYTTGGLIF
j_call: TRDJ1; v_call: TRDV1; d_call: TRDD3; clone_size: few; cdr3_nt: TGTGCTCTTGGGTCATCACTCTACACTGGGGGATCGTACACCGATAAACTCATCTTT; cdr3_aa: CALGSSLYTGGSYTDKLIF
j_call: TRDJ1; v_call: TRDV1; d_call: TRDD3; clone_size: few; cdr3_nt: TGTGCTCTTGGATCTTACCCCCGTACTGGGGGCAGTGGGAGGTACACCGATAAACTCATCTTT; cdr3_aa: CALGSYPRTGGSGRYTDKLIF
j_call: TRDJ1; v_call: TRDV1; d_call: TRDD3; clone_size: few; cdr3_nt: TGTGCTCTTGGGAGAGACCAAACTGGGGATACGAGTATCAGTCATTGGGGTGCGAAGACTCCGGTATCAGGGTACACCGATAAACTCATCTTT; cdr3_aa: CALGRDQTGDTSISHWGAKTPVSGYTDKLIF
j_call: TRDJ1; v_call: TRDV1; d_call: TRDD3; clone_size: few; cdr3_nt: TGTGCTCTTGGGGAACCCAACCCAACCGGGCAACTGGGGGACAAGCTCATCTTTTACACCGATAAACTCATCTTT; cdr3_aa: CALGEPNPTGQLGDKLIFYTDKLIF
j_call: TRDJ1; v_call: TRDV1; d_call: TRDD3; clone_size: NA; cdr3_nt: TGTGCTCTTGGGGGTACCCGCTTCCCGCCTTACTGGGGGAGTCCTAGGTACACCGATAAACTCATCTTT; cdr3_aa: CALGGTRFPPYWGSPRYTDKLIF
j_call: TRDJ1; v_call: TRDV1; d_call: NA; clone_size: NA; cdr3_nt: TGTGCTCTTGGGGGGATTTGCCTTCCCCTACAAGGGGGTACGGACACCGATAAACTCATCTTT; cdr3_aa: CALGGICLPLQGGTDTDKLIF
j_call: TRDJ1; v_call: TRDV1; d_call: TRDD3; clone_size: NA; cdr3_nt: TGTGCTCTTGGGGTTTCCCGGACCTACGACTGGGGGATACTTAACACCGATAAACTCATCTTT; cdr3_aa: CALGVSRTYDWGILNTDKLIF
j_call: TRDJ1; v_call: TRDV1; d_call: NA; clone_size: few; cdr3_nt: TGTGCTCTTGGGGTACACGACCTTCATCCGTTCCCTGGTTTCCCGCACACCGATAAACTCATCTTT; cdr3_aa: CALGVHDLHPFPGFPHTDKLIF
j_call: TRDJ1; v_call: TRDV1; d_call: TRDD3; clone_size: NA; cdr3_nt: TGTGCTCTTGGGGAACTATTTCCTCTATATGGCTGGGGGATAACCACCGATAAACTCATCTTT; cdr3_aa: CALGELFPLYGWGITTDKLIF
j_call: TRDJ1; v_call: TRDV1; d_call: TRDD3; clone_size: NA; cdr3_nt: TGTGCTCTTGGGGCCTTCCACATACTGGGGGGTAACCCGTACACCGATAAACTCATCTTT; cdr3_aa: CALGAFHILGGNPYTDKLIF
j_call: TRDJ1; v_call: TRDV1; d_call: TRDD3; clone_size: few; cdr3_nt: TGTGCTCTTGGGGAACCAGGGGATAACCTAACTGAATGGTACACCGATAAACTCATCTTT; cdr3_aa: CALGEPGDNLTEWYTDKLIF
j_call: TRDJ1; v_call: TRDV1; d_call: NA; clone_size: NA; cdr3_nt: TGTGCTCTTACCTTACCTATATTTCGAAGAGGGTACTGGGTTGATGGGGAACTCATCTTT; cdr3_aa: CALTLPIFRRGYWVDGELIF
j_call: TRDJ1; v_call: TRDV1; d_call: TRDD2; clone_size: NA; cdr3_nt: TGTGCTCTTGGGGATACGGCCTTCCTACTGGGTTGGTTTGAACTCATCTTT; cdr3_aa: CALGDTAFLLGWFELIF
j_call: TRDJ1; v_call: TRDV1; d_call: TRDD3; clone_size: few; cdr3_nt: TGTGCTCTTACCCACGTGCTGGGGGATAGCCTTGCCGATAAACTCATCTTT; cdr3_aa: CALTHVLGDSLADKLIF
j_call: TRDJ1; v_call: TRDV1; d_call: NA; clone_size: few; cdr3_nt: TGTGCTCTTGGGGAACCTATCCTACGATGGACTGGGGTCCCCCGCACCGATAAACTCATCTTT; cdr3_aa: CALGEPILRWTGVPRTDKLIF
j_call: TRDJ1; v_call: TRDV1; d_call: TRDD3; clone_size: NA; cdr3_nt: TGTGCTCTTCGTAGTAGGGATACCTGCGATAAACTCATCTTT; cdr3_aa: CALRSRDTCDKLIF
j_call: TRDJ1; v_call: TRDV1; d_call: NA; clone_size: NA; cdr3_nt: TGTGCTCTTGGGGAAATTAAACCCCCTCGTTCCGCTCGCAGGTACACCGATAAACTCATCTTT; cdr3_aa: CALGEIKPPRSARRYTDKLIF
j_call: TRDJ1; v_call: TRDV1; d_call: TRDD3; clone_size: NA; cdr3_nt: TGTGCTCTTGGCACCTCGAAGCCCGCTTCCAAGGGGGATTCACCTTACACCGATAAACTCATCTTT; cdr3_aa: CALGTSKPASKGDSPYTDKLIF
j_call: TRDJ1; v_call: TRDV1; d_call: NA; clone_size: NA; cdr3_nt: TGTGCTCTTGGGGAACCCCCTTGCCTTCCTTTAAAGGGGCGAAGAAGGGGGGACAAGCGCGCCAAAAAGGGCACCGATAAACTCATCTTT; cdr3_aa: CALGEPPCLPLKGRRRGDKRAKKGTDKLIF
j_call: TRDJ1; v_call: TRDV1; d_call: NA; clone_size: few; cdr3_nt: TGTGCTCTTGGGGAAGGGCCCCGACCGACTGCGAGGTACTGGGACGATAAACTCATCTTT; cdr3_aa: CALGEGPRPTARYWDDKLIF
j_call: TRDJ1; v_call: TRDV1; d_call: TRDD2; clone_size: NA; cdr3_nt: TGTGCTCTTGGGGAAGGGGGACTTCCTACGAATGCATTTGGGGGCCTCACCGATAAACTCATCTTT; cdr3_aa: CALGEGGLPTNAFGGLTDKLIF
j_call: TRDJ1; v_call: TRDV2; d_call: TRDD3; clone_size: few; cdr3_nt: TGTGCCTGTGACACGCTCCCGGGTACTGGGGGATACAAGCGGGTACTCATCTTT; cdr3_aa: CACDTLPGTGGYKRVLIF
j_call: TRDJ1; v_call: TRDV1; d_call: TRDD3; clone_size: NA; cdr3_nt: TGTGCTCTTGGGGAATGCCCCGACCCTGACTGGGGGACGCAGTACACCGATAAACTCATCTTT; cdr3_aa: CALGECPDPDWGTQYTDKLIF
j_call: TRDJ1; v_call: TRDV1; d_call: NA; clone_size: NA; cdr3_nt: TGTGCTCTTGGGGAAGGGACCGGCCCTACCTATACCAAGTCCTGGGGACTCAACACCGATAAACTCATCTTT; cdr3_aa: CALGEGTGPTYTKSWGLNTDKLIF
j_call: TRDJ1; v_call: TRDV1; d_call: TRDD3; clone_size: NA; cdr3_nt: TGTGCTCTTGGGGCTAACTGGGGGGTTGTCTCGTACACCGATAAACTCATCTTT; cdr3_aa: CALGANWGVVSYTDKLIF
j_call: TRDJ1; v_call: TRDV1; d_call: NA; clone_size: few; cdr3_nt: TGTGCTCTTGGGGAAAGAACCCCCCGGGACTGGACTATCAAACTCATCTTT; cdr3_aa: CALGERTPRDWTIKLIF